This is a list of T cell receptor beta chains from one sample in a study of low-dose radiotherapy and immunotherapy resistance in tumors. In TCRdb, the reads were re-called with MiXCR into one record per CDR3 protein. The sample includes around 60,000 distinct CDR3 sequences, under 30% of them seen just once. The sequences come from PBMCs, collected after low-dose radiotherapy plus immunotherapy. The receptor set was obtained from a male donor with prostate cancer. Both conserved end residues are part of each CDR3. Each record gives: J gene, D gene, V gene, clone size, CDR3 protein, CDR3 DNA. D genes are given only for firm matches. Not all rows give a size; the values are once, few, many and, for expanded clones, a class.

j_gene: TRBJ1-4; d_gene: .; v_gene: TRBV7-9; abundance: few; CDR3aa: CASSPAARGFEKLFF; CDR3nt: TGTGCCAGCAGCCCCGCGGCCAGGGGTTTTGAAAAACTGTTTTTT
j_gene: TRBJ2-1; d_gene: .; v_gene: TRBV23-1; abundance: medium-sized; CDR3aa: CASSHGTRKQFF; CDR3nt: TGCGCCAGCAGTCATGGGACTCGAAAGCAGTTCTTC
j_gene: TRBJ2-2; d_gene: TRBD1; v_gene: TRBV7-6; abundance: many; CDR3aa: CASSSGQGAGELFF; CDR3nt: TGTGCCAGCAGCTCGGGACAGGGGGCCGGGGAGCTGTTTTTT
j_gene: TRBJ2-3; d_gene: TRBD2; v_gene: TRBV5-1; abundance: many; CDR3aa: CASSFSGGGFTDTQYF; CDR3nt: TGCGCCAGCAGCTTTAGCGGGGGAGGATTCACAGATACGCAGTATTTT
j_gene: TRBJ1-1; d_gene: TRBD1; v_gene: TRBV6-1; abundance: .; CDR3aa: CASTLLRGPTEAFF; CDR3nt: TGTGCCAGCACCCTCTTGAGGGGGCCCACTGAAGCTTTCTTT
j_gene: TRBJ2-7; d_gene: TRBD2; v_gene: TRBV29-1; abundance: few; CDR3aa: CSVVGGSAYEQYF; CDR3nt: TGCAGCGTTGTAGGCGGGAGCGCCTACGAGCAGTACTTC
j_gene: TRBJ1-5; d_gene: TRBD1; v_gene: TRBV12-3/TRBV12-4; abundance: medium-sized; CDR3aa: CASSLQTGGNQPQHF; CDR3nt: TGTGCCAGCAGTCTCCAGACAGGGGGCAATCAGCCCCAGCATTTT
j_gene: TRBJ1-1; d_gene: .; v_gene: TRBV21-1; abundance: many; CDR3aa: CASILGGGKGTEAFF; CDR3nt: TGTGCCAGCATCTTGGGAGGGGGCAAGGGCACTGAAGCTTTCTTT
j_gene: TRBJ1-2; d_gene: TRBD1; v_gene: TRBV5-6; abundance: .; CDR3aa: CASSTGGSYGYTF; CDR3nt: TGTGCCAGCAGTACAGGGGGATCCTATGGCTACACCTTC
j_gene: TRBJ2-2; d_gene: .; v_gene: TRBV28; abundance: many; CDR3aa: CASSSGHPIDTGELFF; CDR3nt: TGTGCCAGCAGTTCGGGACACCCCATTGACACCGGGGAGCTGTTTTTT
j_gene: TRBJ1-1; d_gene: TRBD1; v_gene: TRBV28; abundance: many; CDR3aa: CASSQTTGTGGDGAFF; CDR3nt: TGTGCCAGCAGCCAAACCACCGGGACAGGGGGAGACGGAGCTTTCTTT
j_gene: TRBJ2-2; d_gene: .; v_gene: TRBV11-3; abundance: few; CDR3aa: CASSPNSVGNTGELFFF; CDR3nt: .
j_gene: TRBJ2-1; d_gene: TRBD2; v_gene: TRBV5-4; abundance: few; CDR3aa: CASSPPGLAERQFF; CDR3nt: TGTGCCAGCAGCCCTCCGGGACTAGCGGAGCGGCAGTTCTTC
j_gene: TRBJ1-2; d_gene: .; v_gene: TRBV20-1; abundance: many; CDR3aa: CSAEGGGPAGYTF; CDR3nt: TGCAGTGCCGAAGGGGGGGGGCCGGCTGGCTACACCTTC
j_gene: TRBJ2-3; d_gene: .; v_gene: TRBV5-4; abundance: .; CDR3aa: CASSPRARTDTQYF; CDR3nt: TGTGCCAGCAGCCCCCGGGCCCGCACAGATACGCAGTATTTT
j_gene: TRBJ2-1; d_gene: TRBD1; v_gene: TRBV7-2; abundance: .; CDR3aa: CASSDNPQGDNEQFF; CDR3nt: TGTGCCAGCAGCGACAACCCGCAGGGGGACAATGAGCAGTTCTTC
j_gene: TRBJ1-1; d_gene: .; v_gene: TRBV5-1; abundance: .; CDR3aa: CASSLTQGNTEAFF; CDR3nt: TGCGCCAGCAGCTTAACACAGGGGAACACTGAAGCTTTCTTT
j_gene: TRBJ1-1; d_gene: .; v_gene: TRBV18; abundance: many; CDR3aa: CASSPHPPSLPMNTEAFF; CDR3nt: TGTGCCAGCTCACCACACCCCCCCTCCTTGCCAATGAACACTGAAGCTTTCTTT
j_gene: TRBJ2-2; d_gene: TRBD1; v_gene: TRBV7-2; abundance: .; CDR3aa: CASSSRTGAAGELFF; CDR3nt: TGTGCCAGCAGCTCTAGGACAGGGGCCGCCGGGGAGCTGTTTTTT
j_gene: TRBJ2-7; d_gene: .; v_gene: TRBV6-2/TRBV6-3; abundance: many; CDR3aa: CASGDYEQYF; CDR3nt: TGTGCCAGCGGGGATTACGAGCAGTACTTC
j_gene: TRBJ2-1; d_gene: TRBD2; v_gene: TRBV6-5; abundance: many; CDR3aa: CASSYEREGVRKQFF; CDR3nt: TGTGCCAGCAGTTATGAGCGGGAGGGTGTGAGGAAGCAGTTCTTC
j_gene: TRBJ2-5; d_gene: TRBD2; v_gene: TRBV20-1; abundance: many; CDR3aa: CSATLAGVETQYF; CDR3nt: TGCAGTGCCACACTAGCGGGAGTGGAGACCCAGTACTTC
j_gene: TRBJ2-7; d_gene: .; v_gene: TRBV29-1; abundance: many; CDR3aa: CSVVGPIGSYEQYF; CDR3nt: TGCAGCGTTGTAGGTCCTATTGGCTCCTACGAGCAGTACTTC
j_gene: TRBJ2-1; d_gene: .; v_gene: TRBV10-3; abundance: many; CDR3aa: CAISPTGTVYNEQFF; CDR3nt: TGTGCCATCAGTCCAACCGGGACGGTCTACAATGAGCAGTTCTTC
j_gene: TRBJ2-7; d_gene: TRBD1; v_gene: TRBV19; abundance: many; CDR3aa: CASSIGQGRSNFYEQYF; CDR3nt: TGTGCCAGTAGTATTGGACAGGGGCGATCCAATTTCTACGAGCAGTACTTC
j_gene: TRBJ2-7; d_gene: .; v_gene: TRBV3-1; abundance: many; CDR3aa: CASSQSPVGGSPEQYF; CDR3nt: TGTGCCAGCAGCCAATCCCCGGTAGGAGGGAGCCCCGAGCAGTACTTC
j_gene: TRBJ2-1; d_gene: .; v_gene: TRBV7-2; abundance: .; CDR3aa: CASSVLRVSTDTQYFGPGRREQFF; CDR3nt: .
j_gene: TRBJ2-1; d_gene: .; v_gene: TRBV4-2; abundance: many; CDR3aa: CASSLRGDNEQFF; CDR3nt: TGTGCCAGCAGCCTTAGGGGGGACAATGAGCAGTTCTTC
j_gene: TRBJ2-7; d_gene: TRBD2; v_gene: TRBV4-1; abundance: .; CDR3aa: CASSSRASGSYEQYF; CDR3nt: TGCGCCAGCAGCAGCCGGGCTAGCGGGAGTTACGAGCAGTACTTC
j_gene: TRBJ2-1; d_gene: .; v_gene: TRBV6-2/TRBV6-3; abundance: many; CDR3aa: CASSLVLRGARNEQFF; CDR3nt: TGTGCCAGCAGTCTCGTCTTACGGGGGGCCCGAAATGAGCAGTTCTTC
j_gene: TRBJ1-1; d_gene: .; v_gene: TRBV10-3; abundance: .; CDR3aa: CAISGPGSNTEAFF; CDR3nt: TGTGCCATCAGTGGCCCGGGTTCGAACACTGAAGCTTTCTTT
j_gene: TRBJ2-7; d_gene: .; v_gene: TRBV5-1; abundance: .; CDR3aa: CASSLGQATYEQYF; CDR3nt: TGCGCCAGCAGCTTGGGACAGGCCACCTACGAGCAGTACTTC
j_gene: TRBJ1-5; d_gene: TRBD1; v_gene: TRBV3-1; abundance: many; CDR3aa: CASSLGQGVGNQPQHF; CDR3nt: TGTGCCAGCAGCTTAGGACAGGGGGTAGGCAATCAGCCCCAGCATTTT
j_gene: TRBJ2-5; d_gene: .; v_gene: TRBV20-1; abundance: many; CDR3aa: CSARVPGRNQETQYF; CDR3nt: TGCAGTGCTAGAGTGCCCGGTCGAAACCAAGAGACCCAGTACTTC
j_gene: TRBJ2-3; d_gene: TRBD2; v_gene: TRBV20-1; abundance: many; CDR3aa: CSASTSGDADTQYF; CDR3nt: TGCAGTGCTAGTACTAGCGGGGACGCAGATACGCAGTATTTT
j_gene: TRBJ2-1; d_gene: .; v_gene: TRBV27; abundance: many; CDR3aa: CASKRGKSSYNEQFF; CDR3nt: TGTGCCAGCAAACGCGGCAAGAGCTCCTACAATGAGCAGTTCTTC
j_gene: TRBJ2-7; d_gene: TRBD1; v_gene: TRBV5-1; abundance: many; CDR3aa: CASSFLGQGAYEQYF; CDR3nt: TGCGCCAGCAGCTTTCTCGGACAGGGGGCTTACGAGCAGTACTTC
j_gene: TRBJ2-2; d_gene: TRBD2; v_gene: TRBV6-2/TRBV6-3; abundance: .; CDR3aa: CASSATSGITGELFF; CDR3nt: TGTGCCAGCAGTGCCACTAGCGGGATAACCGGGGAGCTGTTTTTT
j_gene: TRBJ2-7; d_gene: .; v_gene: TRBV20-1; abundance: many; CDR3aa: CSAGVFDEQYF; CDR3nt: TGCAGTGCTGGGGTGTTTGACGAGCAGTACTTC
j_gene: TRBJ2-2; d_gene: .; v_gene: TRBV29-1; abundance: .; CDR3aa: CSVDQGHTGELFFF; CDR3nt: .
j_gene: TRBJ1-5; d_gene: .; v_gene: TRBV30; abundance: many; CDR3aa: CAWSMRDPQPQHF; CDR3nt: TGTGCCTGGAGTATGCGGGATCCTCAGCCCCAGCATTTT
j_gene: TRBJ1-2; d_gene: TRBD1; v_gene: TRBV30; abundance: many; CDR3aa: CAWSYWTGTGGDGYTF; CDR3nt: TGTGCCTGGAGTTATTGGACCGGGACAGGGGGTGATGGCTACACCTTC
j_gene: TRBJ2-5; d_gene: .; v_gene: TRBV5-4; abundance: .; CDR3aa: CASSRRDNQETQYF; CDR3nt: TGTGCCAGCAGCCGCCGGGACAACCAAGAGACCCAGTACTTC
j_gene: TRBJ1-1; d_gene: .; v_gene: TRBV7-9; abundance: .; CDR3aa: CASSQQGSENTEAFF; CDR3nt: TGTGCCAGCAGCCAACAGGGCAGTGAGAACACTGAAGCTTTCTTT
j_gene: TRBJ2-2; d_gene: .; v_gene: TRBV5-4; abundance: few; CDR3aa: CASSLGGLANTGELFF; CDR3nt: TGTGCCAGCAGCTTGGGAGGCCTCGCGAACACCGGGGAGCTGTTTTTT
j_gene: TRBJ2-3; d_gene: .; v_gene: TRBV30; abundance: many; CDR3aa: CAWSDPRALQTDTQYF; CDR3nt: TGTGCCTGGAGTGATCCCCGTGCTCTACAGACAGATACGCAGTATTTT
j_gene: TRBJ2-3; d_gene: TRBD2; v_gene: TRBV5-1; abundance: many; CDR3aa: CASRIGLAGDTDTQYF; CDR3nt: TGCGCCAGCAGAATCGGACTAGCGGGAGACACAGATACGCAGTATTTT
j_gene: TRBJ2-1; d_gene: TRBD2; v_gene: TRBV28; abundance: many; CDR3aa: CASSTRTSGRWNEQFF; CDR3nt: TGTGCCAGCAGTACCCGGACTAGCGGGAGGTGGAATGAGCAGTTCTTC
j_gene: TRBJ2-7; d_gene: TRBD2; v_gene: TRBV19; abundance: many; CDR3aa: CASSSSGTYEQYF; CDR3nt: TGTGCCAGTAGTTCGAGCGGGACCTACGAGCAGTACTTC
j_gene: TRBJ2-3; d_gene: .; v_gene: TRBV7-9; abundance: many; CDR3aa: CASSSQRGPSTDTQYF; CDR3nt: TGTGCCAGCAGCTCCCAACGGGGGCCGAGCACAGATACGCAGTATTTT
j_gene: TRBJ2-7; d_gene: .; v_gene: TRBV20-1; abundance: .; CDR3aa: CSAGSRGSYEQYF; CDR3nt: TGCAGTGCTGGCAGCAGGGGTTCCTACGAGCAGTACTTC
j_gene: TRBJ2-7; d_gene: TRBD1; v_gene: TRBV7-9; abundance: many; CDR3aa: CASRKTGGSYEQYF; CDR3nt: TGTGCCAGCAGGAAGACAGGGGGATCCTACGAGCAGTACTTC
j_gene: TRBJ1-5; d_gene: TRBD1; v_gene: TRBV6-8; abundance: few; CDR3aa: CASSSQQGQPQHF; CDR3nt: TGTGCCAGCAGTTCCCAACAGGGGCAGCCCCAGCATTTT
j_gene: TRBJ2-1; d_gene: .; v_gene: TRBV7-2; abundance: .; CDR3aa: CASSPPFTYNEQFF; CDR3nt: TGTGCCAGCAGCCCCCCTTTTACCTACAATGAGCAGTTCTTC
j_gene: TRBJ1-5; d_gene: .; v_gene: TRBV28; abundance: many; CDR3aa: CASSLWGSNQPQHF; CDR3nt: TGTGCCAGCAGTTTATGGGGTAGCAATCAGCCCCAGCATTTT
j_gene: TRBJ2-1; d_gene: TRBD2; v_gene: TRBV20-1; abundance: .; CDR3aa: CSAQPPGLAGGYEQFF; CDR3nt: TGCAGTGCACAGCCCCCCGGACTAGCGGGAGGCTATGAGCAGTTCTTC
j_gene: TRBJ2-3; d_gene: .; v_gene: TRBV24-1; abundance: many; CDR3aa: CATSARRSTDTQYF; CDR3nt: TGTGCCACCAGTGCCAGGAGAAGCACAGATACGCAGTATTTT
j_gene: TRBJ2-3; d_gene: .; v_gene: TRBV5-6; abundance: many; CDR3aa: CASSLVLTDTQYF; CDR3nt: TGTGCCAGCAGCTTGGTATTAACAGATACGCAGTATTTT
j_gene: TRBJ2-7; d_gene: TRBD2; v_gene: TRBV4-1; abundance: many; CDR3aa: CASSHGLAFEQYF; CDR3nt: TGCGCCAGCAGCCACGGACTAGCGTTCGAGCAGTACTTC